This entry is about one T cell receptor (beta chain). CDR3 length: 13 amino acids. Germline CDR1 is MDHEN and CDR2 is SYDVKM. Trimming removed 6 bases from V and 5 bases from J, with 12 bases in between. Profiled with immunoSEQ multiplex PCR; TCRdb holds only in-frame clones, not every one. The sample has some 77,000 clones, 95% to 98% seen once. This sample was taken from a study of technical replicates of blood from a few donors. The rearrangement links TRBV28 to TRBJ2-3, with D possibly TRBD2 on 5 matching bases. The TCR originated in a human donor in good health. The sequenced material came from T cells isolated from PBMCs. Here the CDR3 DNA reads TGTGCCAGCAGCCCTGGAGGTGTAGATACGCAGTATTTT. It specifies CASSPGGVDTQYF.